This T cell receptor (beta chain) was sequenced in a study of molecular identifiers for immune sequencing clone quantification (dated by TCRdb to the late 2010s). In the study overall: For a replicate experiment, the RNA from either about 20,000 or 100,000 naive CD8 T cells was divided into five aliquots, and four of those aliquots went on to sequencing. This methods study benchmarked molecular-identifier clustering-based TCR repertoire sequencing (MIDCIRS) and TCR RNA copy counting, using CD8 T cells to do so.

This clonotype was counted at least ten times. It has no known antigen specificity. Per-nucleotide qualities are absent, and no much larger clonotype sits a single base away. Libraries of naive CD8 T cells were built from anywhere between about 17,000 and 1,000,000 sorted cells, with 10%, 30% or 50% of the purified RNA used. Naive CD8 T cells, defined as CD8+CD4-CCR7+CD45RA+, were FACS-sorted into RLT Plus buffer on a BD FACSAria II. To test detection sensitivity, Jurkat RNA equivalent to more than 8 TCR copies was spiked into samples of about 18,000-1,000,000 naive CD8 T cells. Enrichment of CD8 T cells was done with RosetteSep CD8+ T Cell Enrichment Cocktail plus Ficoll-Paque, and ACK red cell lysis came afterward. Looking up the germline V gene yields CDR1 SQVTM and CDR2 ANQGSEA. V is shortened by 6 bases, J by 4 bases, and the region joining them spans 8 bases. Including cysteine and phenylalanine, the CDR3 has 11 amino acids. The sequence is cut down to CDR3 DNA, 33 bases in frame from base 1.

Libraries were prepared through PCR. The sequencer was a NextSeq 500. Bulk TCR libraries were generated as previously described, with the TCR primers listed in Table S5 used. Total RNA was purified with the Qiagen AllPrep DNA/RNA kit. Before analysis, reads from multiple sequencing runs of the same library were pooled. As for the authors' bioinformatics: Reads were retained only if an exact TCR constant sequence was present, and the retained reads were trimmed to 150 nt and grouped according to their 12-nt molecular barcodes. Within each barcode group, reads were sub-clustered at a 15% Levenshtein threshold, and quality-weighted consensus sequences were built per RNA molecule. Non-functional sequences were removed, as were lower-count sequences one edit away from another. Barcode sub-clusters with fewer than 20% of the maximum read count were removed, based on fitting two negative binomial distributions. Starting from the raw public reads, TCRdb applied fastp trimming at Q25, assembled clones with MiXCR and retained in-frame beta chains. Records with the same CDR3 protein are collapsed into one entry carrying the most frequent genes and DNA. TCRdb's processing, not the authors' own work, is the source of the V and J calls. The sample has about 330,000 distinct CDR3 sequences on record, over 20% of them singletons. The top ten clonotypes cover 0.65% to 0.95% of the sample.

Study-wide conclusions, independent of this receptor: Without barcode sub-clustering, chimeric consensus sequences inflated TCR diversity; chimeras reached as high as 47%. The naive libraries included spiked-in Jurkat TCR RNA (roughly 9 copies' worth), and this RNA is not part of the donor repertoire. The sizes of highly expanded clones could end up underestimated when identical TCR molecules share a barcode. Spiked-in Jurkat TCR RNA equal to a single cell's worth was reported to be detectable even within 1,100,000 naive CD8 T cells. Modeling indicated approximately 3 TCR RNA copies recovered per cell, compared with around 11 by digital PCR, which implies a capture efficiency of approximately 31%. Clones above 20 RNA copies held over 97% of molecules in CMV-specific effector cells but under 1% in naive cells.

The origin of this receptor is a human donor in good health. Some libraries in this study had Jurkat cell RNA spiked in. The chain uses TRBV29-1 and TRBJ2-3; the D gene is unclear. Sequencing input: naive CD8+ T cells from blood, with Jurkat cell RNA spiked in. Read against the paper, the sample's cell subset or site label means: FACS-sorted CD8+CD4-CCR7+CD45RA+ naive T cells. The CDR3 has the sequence CSVPLADTQYF. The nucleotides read TGCAGCGTCCCGTTGGCAGATACGCAGTATTTT.